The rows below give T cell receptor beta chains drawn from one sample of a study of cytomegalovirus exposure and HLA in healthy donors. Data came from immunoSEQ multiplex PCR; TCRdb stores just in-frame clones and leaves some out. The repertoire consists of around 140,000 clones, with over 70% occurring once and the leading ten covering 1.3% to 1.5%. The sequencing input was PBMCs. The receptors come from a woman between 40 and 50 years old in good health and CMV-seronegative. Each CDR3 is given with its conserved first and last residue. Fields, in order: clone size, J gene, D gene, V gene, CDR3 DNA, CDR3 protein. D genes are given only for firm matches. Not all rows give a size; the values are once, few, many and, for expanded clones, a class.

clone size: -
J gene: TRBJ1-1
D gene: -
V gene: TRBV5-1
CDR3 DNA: TGCGCCAGCCGTAGAAGGGTCGCAGGGGCTGAAGCTTTCTTT
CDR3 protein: CASRRRVAGAEAFF

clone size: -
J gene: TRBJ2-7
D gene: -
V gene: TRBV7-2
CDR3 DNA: TGTGCCAGCAGCCCGATGGGGGCCGGGTACGAGCAGTACTTC
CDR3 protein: CASSPMGAGYEQYF

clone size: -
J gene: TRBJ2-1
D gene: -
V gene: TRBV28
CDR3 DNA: TGTGCCAGCAGTTTTCGGTATGAGCAGTTCTTC
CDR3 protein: CASSFRYEQFF

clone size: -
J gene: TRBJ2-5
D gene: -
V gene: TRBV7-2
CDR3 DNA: TGTGCCAGCAGCGTCCCGGGTTGGGAGACCCAGTACTTC
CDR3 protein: CASSVPGWETQYF

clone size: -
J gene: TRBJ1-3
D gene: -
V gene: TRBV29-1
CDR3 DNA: TGCAGCGTTGAAGATTCTCTAGGGAGCTCTGGAAACACCATATATTTT
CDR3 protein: CSVEDSLGSSGNTIYF

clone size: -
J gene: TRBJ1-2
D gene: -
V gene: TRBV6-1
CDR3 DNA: TGTGCCAGCAGTGTCCGAATCGGCGGGGGCTACACCTTC
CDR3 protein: CASSVRIGGGYTF

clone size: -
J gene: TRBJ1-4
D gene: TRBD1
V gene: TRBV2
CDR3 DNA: TGTGCCAGCAAGAGTTCGGGACAGGGTAATGAAAAACTGTTTTTT
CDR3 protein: CASKSSGQGNEKLFF

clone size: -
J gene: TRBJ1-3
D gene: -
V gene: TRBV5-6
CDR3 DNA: TGTGCCAGCAGCTTGCAGGGGACTGGAAACACCATATATTTT
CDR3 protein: CASSLQGTGNTIYF

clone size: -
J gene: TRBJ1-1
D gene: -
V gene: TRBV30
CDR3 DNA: TGTGCCTGGAATCGGAGGGATAGAGGCACTGAAGCTTTCTTT
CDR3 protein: CAWNRRDRGTEAFF

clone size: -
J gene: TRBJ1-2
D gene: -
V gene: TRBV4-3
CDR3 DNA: TGCGCCAGCAGCCCGGAGCGGAGGTACTATGGCTACACCTTC
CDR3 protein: CASSPERRYYGYTF

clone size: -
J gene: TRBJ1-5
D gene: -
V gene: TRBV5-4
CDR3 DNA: TGTGCCAGCAGCTTGCGATTCCAGAGCAATCAGCCCCAGCATTTT
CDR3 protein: CASSLRFQSNQPQHF

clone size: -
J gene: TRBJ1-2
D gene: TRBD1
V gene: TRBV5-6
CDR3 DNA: TGTGCCAGCAGCTCTGGGACAGGGGGCTATGGCTACACCTTC
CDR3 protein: CASSSGTGGYGYTF

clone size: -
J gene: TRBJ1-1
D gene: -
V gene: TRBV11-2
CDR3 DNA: TGTGCCAGCAGCTTAGCCCCGGGAAGCTACACTGAAGCTTTCTTT
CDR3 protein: CASSLAPGSYTEAFF

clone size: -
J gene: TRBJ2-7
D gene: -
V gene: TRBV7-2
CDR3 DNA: TGTGCCACCGACGGGCAGGGCTACGAGCAGTACTTC
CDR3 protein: CATDGQGYEQYF

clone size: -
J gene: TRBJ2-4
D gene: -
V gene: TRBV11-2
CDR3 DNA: TGTGCCAGCAGCTTACAGGGGACGGTTGGGGACATTCAGTACTTC
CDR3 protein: CASSLQGTVGDIQYF

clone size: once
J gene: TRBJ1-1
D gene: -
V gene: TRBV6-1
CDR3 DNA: TGTGCCAGCACCCGCCTTAGGGGCGACACTGAAGCTTTCTTT
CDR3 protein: CASTRLRGDTEAFF

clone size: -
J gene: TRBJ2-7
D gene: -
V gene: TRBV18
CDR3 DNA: TGTGCCAGCTCAATTACTAGTATTCACGAGCAGTACTTC
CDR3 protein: CASSITSIHEQYF

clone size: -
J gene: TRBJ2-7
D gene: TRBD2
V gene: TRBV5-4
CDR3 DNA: TGTGCCAGCAGCTTTTATGGACTAGCAGATTACGAGCAGTACTTC
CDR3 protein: CASSFYGLADYEQYF

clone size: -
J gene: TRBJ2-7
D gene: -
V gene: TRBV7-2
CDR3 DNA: TGTGCCAGCAGCTTAAGCCCGGGGGACGAGCAGTACTTC
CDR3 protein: CASSLSPGDEQYF

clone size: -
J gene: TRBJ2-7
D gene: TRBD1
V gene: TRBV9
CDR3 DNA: TGTGCCAGCAGTCTAGGGACAGCCACTGACGAGCAGTACTTC
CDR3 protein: CASSLGTATDEQYF

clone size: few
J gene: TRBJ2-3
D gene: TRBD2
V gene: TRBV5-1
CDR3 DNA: TGCGCCAGCAGCGGACTAGCGGGGGGAAGCACAGATACGCAGTATTTT
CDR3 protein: CASSGLAGGSTDTQYF

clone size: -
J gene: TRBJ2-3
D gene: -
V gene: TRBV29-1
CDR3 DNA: TGCAGCGTTGATACTGTGGGGGGTATTGCAGATACGCAGTATTTT
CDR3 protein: CSVDTVGGIADTQYF

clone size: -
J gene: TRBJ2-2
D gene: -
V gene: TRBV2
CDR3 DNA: TGTGCCAGCAGATTGTTGGGGGGAGGAGGCACCGGGGAGCTGTTTTTT
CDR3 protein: CASRLLGGGGTGELFF

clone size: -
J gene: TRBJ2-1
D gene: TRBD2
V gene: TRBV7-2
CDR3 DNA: TGTGCCAGCAGCCGGTACCTAGCGGGAAGCTCCTACAATGAGCAGTTCTTC
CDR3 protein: CASSRYLAGSSYNEQFF

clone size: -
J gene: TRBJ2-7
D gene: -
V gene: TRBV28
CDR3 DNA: TGTGCCAGCAGACCAATGGGGACAAGCCCCGAGCAGTACTTC
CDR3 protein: CASRPMGTSPEQYF

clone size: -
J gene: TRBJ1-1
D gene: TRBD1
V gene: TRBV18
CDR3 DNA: TGTGCCAGCTCACCGACAGGGGGCGATACTGAAGCTTTCTTT
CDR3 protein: CASSPTGGDTEAFF